This T cell receptor (beta chain) was captured by sequencing in a study of T cell responses to AZD1222 COVID-19 vaccine. Notes on the study in general: Vaccine-associated CD4 TCRs spanned spike, dominant at 160-218 and 743-854. Repertoire collection took place solely once the T cell response had peaked.

As for this clone: No antigen is known for it.

V was shortened by 5 bases and J by 2 bases, with 11 bases between the two germline ends. The germline CDR1 and CDR2 sequences are SGHTA and FQGNSA. The CDR3 totals 14 residues. Clones were read by immunoSEQ multiplex PCR, and TCRdb kept only the in-frame ones, dropping some. The data show about 150,000 clones, roughly 80% seen once. The sequencing here drew on peripheral blood, taken on day 0 of MenACWY control vaccination. This sequence originates from an adult in good health. V is TRBV7-2 and J is TRBJ2-3; no clear D gene. Here the CDR3 reads CASSLDKYTDTQYF. Written as DNA, the CDR3 is TGTGCCAGCAGCCTTGACAAGTACACAGATACGCAGTATTTT.